This T cell receptor beta chain derives from a study of T cell responses to AZD1222 COVID-19 vaccine. This table comes from immunoSEQ multiplex PCR, and its TCRdb copy is limited to in-frame clones, with some not included. The table has 150,000 to 200,000 clones, around nine tenths seen once; the top ten hold 1.5%. Germline CDR1 reads PRHDT; CDR2 reads FYEKMQ (reference sequence). The CDR3 contains 12 residues. V lost 4 bases and J lost 12, with 10 bases in between. This rearrangement joins TRBV13 to TRBJ1-6; D remains ambiguous. The sequencing here drew on peripheral blood, taken on day 0 of AZD1222 vaccination. This clonotype was obtained from an adult in good health. The CDR3 loop reads CASSSGLGPLHF. The CDR3 region has the DNA TGTGCCAGCAGCTCCGGGTTAGGACCCCTCCACTTT.